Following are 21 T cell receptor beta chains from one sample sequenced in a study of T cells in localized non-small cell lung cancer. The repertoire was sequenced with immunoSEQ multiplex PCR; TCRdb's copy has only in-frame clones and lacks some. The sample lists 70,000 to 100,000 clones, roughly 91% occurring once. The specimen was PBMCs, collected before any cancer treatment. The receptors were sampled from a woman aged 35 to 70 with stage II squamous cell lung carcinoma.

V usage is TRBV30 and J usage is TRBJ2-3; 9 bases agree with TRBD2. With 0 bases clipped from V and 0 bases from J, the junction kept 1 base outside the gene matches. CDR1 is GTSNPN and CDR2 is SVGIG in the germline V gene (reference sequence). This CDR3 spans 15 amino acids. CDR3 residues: CAWSVTSGSTDTQYF. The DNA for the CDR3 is TGTGCCTGGAGTGTAACTAGCGGGAGCACAGATACGCAGTATTTT.

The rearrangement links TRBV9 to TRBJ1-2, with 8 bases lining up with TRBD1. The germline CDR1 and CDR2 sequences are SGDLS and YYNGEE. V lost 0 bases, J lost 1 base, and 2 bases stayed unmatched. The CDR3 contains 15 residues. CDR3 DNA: TGTGCCAGCAGCGTAGTTGGACAGGGTAACTATGGCTACACCTTC. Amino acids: CASSVVGQGNYGYTF.

CDR3 sequence reads: CASSLDGNRLLSGYTF. Here the CDR3 DNA reads TGTGCCAGCAGCTTAGACGGGAATAGGCTTCTAAGTGGCTACACCTTC. The chain employs TRBV7-2 and TRBJ1-2; D is undetermined. The CDR3 is 16 residues long. Germline V lookup: CDR1 SGHTA, CDR2 FQGNSA. Deletions cut 1 base from V and 7 bases from J, with 19 bases between.

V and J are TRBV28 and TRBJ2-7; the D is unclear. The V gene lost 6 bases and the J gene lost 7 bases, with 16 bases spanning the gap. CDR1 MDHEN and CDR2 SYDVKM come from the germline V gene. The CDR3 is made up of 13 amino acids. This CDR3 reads CASSQAFLREQYF. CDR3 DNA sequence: TGTGCCAGCAGCCAGGCCTTTCTTAGGGAGCAGTACTTC.

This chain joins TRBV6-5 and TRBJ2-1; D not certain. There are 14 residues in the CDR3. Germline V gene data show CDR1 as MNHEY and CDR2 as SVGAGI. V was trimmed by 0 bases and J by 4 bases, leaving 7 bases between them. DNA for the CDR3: TGTGCCAGCAGTTACTCGAGTGTGTACAATGAGCAGTTCTTC. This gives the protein CASSYSSVYNEQFF.

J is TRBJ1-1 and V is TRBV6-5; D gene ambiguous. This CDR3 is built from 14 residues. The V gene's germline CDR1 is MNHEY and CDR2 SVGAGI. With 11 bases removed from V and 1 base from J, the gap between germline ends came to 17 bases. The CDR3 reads CASQRAITNTEAFF. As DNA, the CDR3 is TGTGCCTCTCAACGGGCCATAACGAACACTGAAGCTTTCTTT.

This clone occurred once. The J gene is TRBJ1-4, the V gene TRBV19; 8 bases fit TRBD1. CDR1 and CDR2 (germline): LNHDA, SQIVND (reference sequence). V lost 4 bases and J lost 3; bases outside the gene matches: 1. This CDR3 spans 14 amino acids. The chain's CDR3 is CASSTTGANEKLFF. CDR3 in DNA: TGTGCCAGTAGTACGACAGGGGCTAATGAAAAACTGTTTTTT.

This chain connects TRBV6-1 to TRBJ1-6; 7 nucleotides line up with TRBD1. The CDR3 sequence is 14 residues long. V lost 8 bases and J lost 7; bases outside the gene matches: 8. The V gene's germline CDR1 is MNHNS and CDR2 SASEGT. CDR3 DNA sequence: TGTGCCAGCCAAAGACAGGGTGAAAATTCACCCCTCCACTTT. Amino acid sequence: CASQRQGENSPLHF.

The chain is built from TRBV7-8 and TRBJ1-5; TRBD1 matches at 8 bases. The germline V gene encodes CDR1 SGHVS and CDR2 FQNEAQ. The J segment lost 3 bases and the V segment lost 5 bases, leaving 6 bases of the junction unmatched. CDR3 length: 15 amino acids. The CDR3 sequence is CASSLGQAVNQPQHF. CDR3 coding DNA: TGTGCCAGCAGCCTGGGACAGGCTGTCAATCAGCCCCAGCATTTT.

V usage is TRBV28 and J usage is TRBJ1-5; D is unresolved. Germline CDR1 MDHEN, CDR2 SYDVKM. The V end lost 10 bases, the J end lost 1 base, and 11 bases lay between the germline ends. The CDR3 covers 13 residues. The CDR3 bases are TGTGCCACATCTTGGGCGAGCAATCAGCCCCAGCATTTT. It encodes CATSWASNQPQHF.

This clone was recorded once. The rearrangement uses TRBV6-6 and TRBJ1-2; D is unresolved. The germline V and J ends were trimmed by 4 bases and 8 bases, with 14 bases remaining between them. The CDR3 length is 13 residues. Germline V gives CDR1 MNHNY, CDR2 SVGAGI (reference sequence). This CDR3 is CASSSSLREGYTF. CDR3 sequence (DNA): TGTGCCAGCAGTTCCTCATTGAGGGAAGGCTACACCTTC.

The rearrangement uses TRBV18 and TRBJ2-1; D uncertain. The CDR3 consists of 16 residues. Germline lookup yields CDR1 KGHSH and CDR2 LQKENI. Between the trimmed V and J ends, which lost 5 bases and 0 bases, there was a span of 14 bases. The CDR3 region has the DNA TGTGCCAGCTCAGCCTGGGTACAAAGCTCCTACAATGAGCAGTTCTTC. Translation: CASSAWVQSSYNEQFF.

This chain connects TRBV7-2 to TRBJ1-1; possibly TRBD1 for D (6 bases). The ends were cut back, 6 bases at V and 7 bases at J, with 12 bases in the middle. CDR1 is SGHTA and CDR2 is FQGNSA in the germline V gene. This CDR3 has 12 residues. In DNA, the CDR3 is TGTGCCAGCAGGCACCCCAGGGGTGAAGCTTTCTTT. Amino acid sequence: CASRHPRGEAFF.

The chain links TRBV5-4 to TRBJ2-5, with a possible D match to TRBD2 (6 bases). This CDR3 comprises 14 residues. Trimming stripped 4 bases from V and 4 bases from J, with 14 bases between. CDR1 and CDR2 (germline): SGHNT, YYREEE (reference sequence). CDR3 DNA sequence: TGTGCCAGCAGCCCGACGACTAGGTCAGAGACCCAGTACTTC. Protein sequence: CASSPTTRSETQYF.

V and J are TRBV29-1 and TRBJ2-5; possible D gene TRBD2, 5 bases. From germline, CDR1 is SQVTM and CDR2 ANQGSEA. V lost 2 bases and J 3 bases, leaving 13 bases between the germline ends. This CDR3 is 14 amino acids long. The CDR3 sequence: CSVELLVGKETQYF. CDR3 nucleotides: TGCAGCGTTGAACTCTTAGTCGGGAAAGAGACCCAGTACTTC. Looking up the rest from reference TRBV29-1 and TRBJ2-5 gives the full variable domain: SAVISQKPSRDICQRGTSLTIQCQVDSQVTMMFWYRQQPGQSLTLIATANQGSEATYESGFVIDKFPISRPNLTFSTLTVSNMSPEDSSIYLCSVELLVGKETQYFGPGTRLLVL.

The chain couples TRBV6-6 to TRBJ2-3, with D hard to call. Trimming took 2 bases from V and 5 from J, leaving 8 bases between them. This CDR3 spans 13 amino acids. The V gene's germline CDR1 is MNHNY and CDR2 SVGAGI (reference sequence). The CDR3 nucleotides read TGTGCCAGCAGTTACGGGCAGAGAGATACGCAGTATTTT. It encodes CASSYGQRDTQYF.

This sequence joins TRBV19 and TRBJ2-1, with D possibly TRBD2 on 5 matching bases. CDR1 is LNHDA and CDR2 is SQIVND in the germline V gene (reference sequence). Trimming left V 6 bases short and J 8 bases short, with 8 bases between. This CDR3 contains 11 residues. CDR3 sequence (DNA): TGTGCCAGTAGGACGGGGTATGAGCAGTTCTTC. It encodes CASRTGYEQFF.

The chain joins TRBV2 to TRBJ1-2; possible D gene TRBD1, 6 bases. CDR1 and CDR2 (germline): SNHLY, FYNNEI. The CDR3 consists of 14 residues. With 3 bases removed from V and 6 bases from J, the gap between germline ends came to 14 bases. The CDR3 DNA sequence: TGTGCCAGCAGTGAGGGCAGGGGCGAGGATGGCTACACCTTC. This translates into CASSEGRGEDGYTF. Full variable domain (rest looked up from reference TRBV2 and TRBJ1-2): EPEVTQTPSHQVTQMGQEVILRCVPISNHLYFYWYRQILGQKVEFLVSFYNNEISEKSEIFDDQFSVERPDGSNFTLKIRSTKLEDSAMYFCASSEGRGEDGYTFGSGTRLTVV.

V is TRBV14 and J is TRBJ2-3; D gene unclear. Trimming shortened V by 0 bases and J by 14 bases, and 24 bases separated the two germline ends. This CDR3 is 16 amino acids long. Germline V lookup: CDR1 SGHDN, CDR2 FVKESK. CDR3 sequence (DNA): TGTGCCAGCAGCCAAGATGGGTCGGGTAGTAGGAAACTGTGGTATTTT. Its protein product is CASSQDGSGSRKLWYF.

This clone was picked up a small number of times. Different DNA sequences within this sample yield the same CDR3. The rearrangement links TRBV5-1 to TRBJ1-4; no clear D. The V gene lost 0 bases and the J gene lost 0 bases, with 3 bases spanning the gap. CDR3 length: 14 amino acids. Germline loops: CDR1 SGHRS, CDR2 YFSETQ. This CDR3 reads CASSLAATNEKLFF. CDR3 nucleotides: TGCGCCAGCAGCTTGGCAGCAACTAATGAAAAACTGTTTTTT. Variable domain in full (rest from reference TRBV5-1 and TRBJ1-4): KAGVTQTPRYLIKTRGQQVTLSCSPISGHRSVSWYQQTPGQGLQFLFEYFSETQRNKGNFPGRFSGRQFSNSRSEMNVSTLELGDSALYLCASSLAATNEKLFFGSGTQLSVL.

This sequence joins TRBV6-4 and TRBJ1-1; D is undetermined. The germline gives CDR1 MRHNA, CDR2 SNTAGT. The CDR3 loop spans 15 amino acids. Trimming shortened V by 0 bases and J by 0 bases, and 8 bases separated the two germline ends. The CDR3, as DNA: TGTGCCAGCAGTGACTCTGCGGGGATGAACACTGAAGCTTTCTTT. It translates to CASSDSAGMNTEAFF.